The 28 T cell receptor beta chains below were found in one sample sequenced in a study of blood T cell repertoires in COVID-19. Generated by immunoSEQ multiplex PCR, the TCRdb table keeps only in-frame clones and is missing some. The profile shows some 81,000 clones, around 91% of them singletons. Sequencing input: peripheral blood. The receptor set was obtained from a woman aged 45 to 65 in a cohort sampled during active COVID-19.

V gene TRBV5-6 combines with J gene TRBJ2-3; 12 bases match TRBD1. J gave up 5 bases and V 5 bases, and 3 bases lay outside the gene matches. Germline CDR1 and CDR2: SGHDT and YYEEEE. The CDR3 is made up of 14 amino acids. In nucleotides, the CDR3 is TGTGCCAGCAGAGGGACAGGGGGCGAAGATACGCAGTATTTT. It translates to CASRGTGGEDTQYF.

The genes are TRBV27 and TRBJ2-1, with D unclear. The CDR3 contains 15 residues. V lost 3 bases, J lost 3 bases, and 12 bases lay in between. Germline V gene data show CDR1 as MNHEY and CDR2 as SMNVEV (reference sequence). The CDR3 here is CASSFGASFYNEQFF. The CDR3 DNA reads as TGTGCCAGCAGTTTTGGAGCCTCCTTCTACAATGAGCAGTTCTTC.

This chain uses TRBV19 with TRBJ2-7; D perhaps matches TRBD1 (6 bases). The V end was cut by 3 bases, the J end by 0 bases, with 9 bases between. Germline loops: CDR1 LNHDA, CDR2 SQIVND (reference sequence). This CDR3 comprises 14 residues. CDR3 sequence: CASSIGQNSYEQYF. The CDR3 coding sequence is TGTGCCAGTAGTATTGGACAGAACTCCTACGAGCAGTACTTC.

This clone was seen once. The V and J genes are TRBV19 and TRBJ1-5, with 9 bases aligning to TRBD1. The CDR3 extends over 15 amino acids. From germline, CDR1 is LNHDA and CDR2 SQIVND (reference sequence). V trimming: 6 bases; J trimming: 2 bases; junction bases outside the gene matches: 5. Here the CDR3 DNA reads TGTGCCAGTAGACCTACAGGGGGCGGCAATCAGCCCCAGCATTTT. Encoded protein: CASRPTGGGNQPQHF.

The rearrangement joins TRBV7-3 to TRBJ1-2; the match to TRBD1 covers 9 bases. The CDR3 runs to 14 residues. Per germline, CDR1 SGHTA and CDR2 FQGTGA. J lost 4 bases, V lost 5 bases, and 5 bases had no gene match. The CDR3 nucleotides are TGTGCCAGCAGCAAGGACAGGGGCCGCTATGGCTACACCTTC. It yields the protein CASSKDRGRYGYTF. Complete variable domain (other parts from reference TRBV7-3 and TRBJ1-2): GAGVSQTPSNKVTEKGKYVELRCDPISGHTALYWYRQSLGQGPEFLIYFQGTGAADDSGLPNDRFFAVRPEGSVSTLKIQRTERGDSAVYLCASSKDRGRYGYTFGSGTRLTVV.

The CDR3 sequence: CASSPGNYGYTF. The CDR3 nucleotides read TGCGCCAGCAGCCCAGGAAACTATGGCTACACCTTC. The chain combines TRBV5-1 with TRBJ1-2, with unresolved D. V gave up 4 bases and J gave up 2 bases, with 6 bases separating them. The CDR3 loop spans 12 amino acids. Germline V gene data show CDR1 as SGHRS and CDR2 as YFSETQ.

J is TRBJ1-1 and V is TRBV9; D not certain. The V gene lost 4 bases and the J gene lost 3 bases, with 13 bases spanning the gap. The CDR3 is 14 amino acids. The V gene's germline CDR1 is SGDLS and CDR2 YYNGEE. The CDR3 protein is CASSPQGRDTEAFF. CDR3 in DNA: TGTGCCAGCAGCCCGCAAGGGAGGGACACTGAAGCTTTCTTT.

The J gene is TRBJ2-3, the V gene TRBV24-1; D may be TRBD2 (6 bases). The V gene lost 3 bases and the J gene lost 0 bases, with 9 bases spanning the gap. CDR1 is KGHDR, CDR2 SFDVKD, per germline. The CDR3 runs 15 residues. CDR3 coding DNA: TGTGCCACCAGTGATACGGGAGCTAGCACAGATACGCAGTATTTT. Its translation: CATSDTGASTDTQYF.

The rearrangement joins TRBV18 to TRBJ2-5, with TRBD1 matching over 7 bases. The CDR3 extends over 15 amino acids. The V gene's germline CDR1 is KGHSH and CDR2 LQKENI. Trimming took 5 bases from V and 4 from J; bases not matched to a gene: 10. The CDR3 DNA follows: TGTGCCAGCTCAGCAAGACAGGGCCCGACAGAGACCCAGTACTTC. This codes for CASSARQGPTETQYF.

The V call is TRBV5-1, the J call TRBJ2-1; no reliable D call. The CDR3 is 13 residues long. The V end lost 4 bases, the J end lost 6 bases, and 11 bases lay between the germline ends. In germline, CDR1 is SGHRS, CDR2 YFSETQ. In DNA form, the CDR3 reads TGCGCCAGCAGCCCCCCCGGTGGCAATGAGCAGTTCTTC. It is translated as CASSPPGGNEQFF.

The chain employs TRBV3-1 (or the pseudogene TRBV3-2) and TRBJ1-2, with 7 nucleotides matching TRBD1. Germline CDR1 is LGHDT and CDR2 is YNNKEL (reference sequence). This CDR3 region has 14 residues. V trimming: 3 bases; J trimming: 12 bases; junction bases outside the gene matches: 13. The CDR3 DNA reads as TGTGCCAGCAGCCATTCTACCGGGACAGTCGCGGACACCTTC. It encodes CASSHSTGTVADTF.

This rearrangement joins TRBV7-9 to TRBJ2-5; 15 nucleotides line up with TRBD2. This CDR3 is built from 17 residues. Germline V gene lookup returns CDR1 SEHNR and CDR2 FQNEAQ (reference sequence). The junction had 7 bases not matched to a gene; V was cut back by 4 bases and J by 4 bases. CDR3 sequence: CASSSSPGLAGGETQYF. CDR3 DNA sequence: TGTGCCAGCAGCTCCAGCCCGGGACTAGCGGGAGGAGAGACCCAGTACTTC.

The chain joins TRBV9 to TRBJ1-3; maybe TRBD1 (5 bases). Germline-derived CDR1 and CDR2 are SGDLS and YYNGEE. The CDR3 is 18 amino acids. V was shortened by 1 base and J by 0 bases, with 17 bases between the two germline ends. The CDR3 DNA is TGTGCCAGCAGCGTACTAGGGGCCGGCCAGAGCTCTGGAAACACCATATATTTT. The encoded protein is CASSVLGAGQSSGNTIYF.

V usage is TRBV5-1 and J usage is TRBJ2-3, with 7 nucleotides matching TRBD1. CDR3 length: 13 amino acids. After removal of 2 bases from V and 12 bases from J, the junction contained 9 bases not matched to a gene. Germline assignment: CDR1 SGHRS and CDR2 YFSETQ. The CDR3 loop is CASSLNRDSNQYF. The CDR3 region has the DNA TGCGCCAGCAGCTTAAACCGGGACAGCAACCAGTATTTT.

CDR3 sequence (DNA): TGTGCCGTTGTCAGTTTGCTGAAAGCTTTCTTT. It is translated as CAVVSLLKAFF. The V call is TRBV30, the J call TRBJ1-1; D remains unclear. CDR1 is GTSNPN and CDR2 is SVGIG in the germline V gene (reference sequence). The CDR3 totals 11 residues. V was cut by 8 bases and J by 9 bases, with 16 bases left in between.

This chain joins TRBV27 and TRBJ2-7, with D possibly being TRBD2 (6 bases). Germline V gene sequence: CDR1 MNHEY, CDR2 SMNVEV (reference sequence). The V end lost 5 bases, the J end lost 4 bases, and 15 bases lay between the germline ends. This CDR3 has 14 amino acids. Here the CDR3 DNA reads TGTGCCAGCAGTGGGACTGCCGCCGGATACGAGCAGTACTTC. Translating gives CASSGTAAGYEQYF.

The chain links TRBV6-5 to TRBJ2-3, with 10 bases that match TRBD1. The CDR3 extends over 14 amino acids. From germline, CDR1 is MNHEY and CDR2 SVGAGI. V lost 7 bases to trimming and J lost 5 bases; unmatched junction nucleotides: 6. In nucleotides, the CDR3 is TGTGCCAGCAATCCTGGGACAGGGGTAGATACGCAGTATTTT. This gives the protein CASNPGTGVDTQYF.

The chain is built from TRBV28 and TRBJ2-3; D possibly corresponds to TRBD2 (7 bases). The V end lost 3 bases, the J end lost 0 bases, and 22 bases lay between the germline ends. This CDR3 has 19 amino acids. Germline V lookup: CDR1 MDHEN, CDR2 SYDVKM. This CDR3 reads CASSFSGGRGSASTDTQYF. For the CDR3, the DNA is TGTGCCAGCAGTTTCTCGGGGGGCCGCGGGTCCGCTAGCACAGATACGCAGTATTTT.

The chain carries TRBV28 and TRBJ1-5; perhaps TRBD1 as D (6 bases). Germline CDR1 and CDR2: MDHEN and SYDVKM. The V end was cut by 2 bases, the J end by 9 bases, with 14 bases between. The CDR3 runs 14 residues. Here the CDR3 reads CASSLGGGTWPQHF. The CDR3 nucleotides are TGTGCCAGCAGTTTAGGGGGGGGCACATGGCCCCAGCATTTT.

The chain recombines TRBV27 with TRBJ2-6, with TRBD1 identical over 8 bases. V lost 7 bases to trimming and J lost 0 bases; unmatched junction nucleotides: 11. The CDR3 is made up of 18 amino acids. Germline loops: CDR1 MNHEY, CDR2 SMNVEV (reference sequence). The DNA for the CDR3 is TGTGCCAGCAACCCCTGGGGGACAGGTCGCTCTGGGGCCAACGTCCTGACTTTC. Translation gives CASNPWGTGRSGANVLTF.

This chain joins TRBV29-1 and TRBJ2-3; 7 nucleotides agree with TRBD2. V lost 5 bases and J lost 1; bases outside the gene matches: 6. The CDR3 extends over 14 amino acids. Looked up from germline, CDR1 is SQVTM and CDR2 is ANQGSEA. CDR3 coding DNA: TGCAGCGTTTCATGGGGGGGAGGCACAGATACGCAGTATTTT. Its translation: CSVSWGGGTDTQYF.

The rearrangement links TRBV6-5 to TRBJ1-1, with 7 bases identical to TRBD1. The CDR3 covers 13 residues. J lost 0 bases, V lost 10 bases, and 5 bases had no gene match. Looked up from germline, CDR1 is MNHEY and CDR2 is SVGAGI. DNA for the CDR3: TGTGCCACCCTTGGACAGGTGAACACTGAAGCTTTCTTT. Translating gives CATLGQVNTEAFF.

The chain uses TRBV29-1 and TRBJ2-4, with TRBD1 matching over 9 bases. V was clipped by 4 bases and J by 6 bases; unmatched bases: 13. Germline CDR1 reads SQVTM; CDR2 reads ANQGSEA. The CDR3 loop spans 16 amino acids. The CDR3 DNA follows: TGCAGCGTTGTTGGACCCCCGGGACAGGGAATAAACATTCAGTACTTC. It codes for CSVVGPPGQGINIQYF. Combining the CDR3 with reference TRBV29-1 and TRBJ2-4 gives the whole variable domain SAVISQKPSRDICQRGTSLTIQCQVDSQVTMMFWYRQQPGQSLTLIATANQGSEATYESGFVIDKFPISRPNLTFSTLTVSNMSPEDSSIYLCSVVGPPGQGINIQYFGAGTRLSVL.

This clone was counted a few times. The gene calls are TRBV5-1 and TRBJ1-2; TRBD1 matches 12 bases. Germline CDR1 SGHRS, CDR2 YFSETQ. The CDR3 covers 14 residues. The J segment lost 8 bases and the V segment lost 4 bases, leaving 6 bases of the junction unmatched. DNA of the CDR3: TGCGCCAGCAGCAGCGGGACAGGGGGCTTGGGCTACACCTTC. This codes for CASSSGTGGLGYTF.

V usage is TRBV28 and J usage is TRBJ2-7, with a tentative D call TRBD1 (6 bases). Germline V gene lookup returns CDR1 MDHEN and CDR2 SYDVKM. The CDR3 loop spans 15 amino acids. Trimming cost V 4 bases and J 0 bases, with 13 bases left between them. CDR3 sequence: CASSSQGQSSYEQYF. In DNA form, the CDR3 reads TGTGCCAGCAGTTCGCAGGGGCAAAGCTCCTACGAGCAGTACTTC.

The chain has TRBV5-5 and TRBJ2-7; a possible D gene is TRBD2 (6 bases). The CDR3 sequence is 15 residues long. Trimming shortened V by 0 bases and J by 0 bases, and 10 bases separated the two germline ends. CDR1 is SGHKS and CDR2 is YYEKEE in the germline V gene (reference sequence). The CDR3 reads CASSLVGLSSYEQYF. The CDR3 DNA follows: TGTGCCAGCAGCTTGGTAGGACTAAGCTCCTACGAGCAGTACTTC.

V gene TRBV7-2 combines with J gene TRBJ1-5, with a tentative D call TRBD1 (5 bases). Germline-derived CDR1 and CDR2 are SGHTA and FQGNSA. This CDR3 has 17 residues. V dropped 5 bases and J dropped 3 bases, with 20 bases sitting between them. The CDR3 protein is CASSSPGGVGNNQPQHF. The CDR3 region has the DNA TGTGCCAGCAGCAGTCCGGGGGGGGTAGGGAACAATCAGCCCCAGCATTTT.

The CDR3 DNA sequence: TGCGCCAGCAGCTTGGAGGGCGGACTATATGGCTACACCTTC. Translated: CASSLEGGLYGYTF. This chain joins TRBV5-1 and TRBJ1-2; D unresolved. The CDR3 consists of 14 residues. V lost 0 bases and J 5 bases, leaving 11 bases between the germline ends. Germline CDR1 and CDR2: SGHRS and YFSETQ. Full variable domain (rest looked up from reference TRBV5-1 and TRBJ1-2): KAGVTQTPRYLIKTRGQQVTLSCSPISGHRSVSWYQQTPGQGLQFLFEYFSETQRNKGNFPGRFSGRQFSNSRSEMNVSTLELGDSALYLCASSLEGGLYGYTFGSGTRLTVV.